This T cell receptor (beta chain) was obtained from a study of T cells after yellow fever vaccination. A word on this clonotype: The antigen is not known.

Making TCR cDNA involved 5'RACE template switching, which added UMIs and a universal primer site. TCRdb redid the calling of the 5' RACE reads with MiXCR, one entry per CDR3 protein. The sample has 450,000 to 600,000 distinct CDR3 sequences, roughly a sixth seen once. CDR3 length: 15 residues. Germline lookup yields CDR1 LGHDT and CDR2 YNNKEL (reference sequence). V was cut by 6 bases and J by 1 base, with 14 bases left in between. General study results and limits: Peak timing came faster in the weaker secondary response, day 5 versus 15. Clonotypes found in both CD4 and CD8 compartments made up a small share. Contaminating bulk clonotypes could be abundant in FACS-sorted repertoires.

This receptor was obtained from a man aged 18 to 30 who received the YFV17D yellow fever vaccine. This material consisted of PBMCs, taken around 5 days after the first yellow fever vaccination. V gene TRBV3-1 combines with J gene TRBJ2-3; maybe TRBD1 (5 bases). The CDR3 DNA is TGTGCCAGCAGTCCCCCAGGGTCTGGCACAGATACGCAGTATTTT. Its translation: CASSPPGSGTDTQYF.